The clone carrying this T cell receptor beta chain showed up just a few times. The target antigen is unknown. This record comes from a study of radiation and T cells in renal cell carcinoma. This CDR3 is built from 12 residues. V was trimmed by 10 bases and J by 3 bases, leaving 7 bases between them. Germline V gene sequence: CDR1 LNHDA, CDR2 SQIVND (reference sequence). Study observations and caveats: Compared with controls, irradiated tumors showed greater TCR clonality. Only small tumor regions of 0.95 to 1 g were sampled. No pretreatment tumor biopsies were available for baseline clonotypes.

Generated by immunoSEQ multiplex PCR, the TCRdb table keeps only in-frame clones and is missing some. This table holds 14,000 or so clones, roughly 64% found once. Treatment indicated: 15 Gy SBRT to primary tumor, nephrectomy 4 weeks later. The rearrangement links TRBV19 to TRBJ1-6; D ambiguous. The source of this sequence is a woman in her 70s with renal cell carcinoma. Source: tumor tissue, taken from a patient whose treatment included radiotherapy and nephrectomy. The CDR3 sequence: CATADYNSPLHF. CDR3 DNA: TGTGCCACCGCCGACTATAATTCACCCCTCCACTTT.